The source of this T cell receptor (beta chain) is a study of shared clonotypes between healthy human individuals. A few counts support this clone. Its antigen remains unknown. The sample has other DNA sequences that encode this CDR3 too. Method: immunoSEQ multiplex PCR; TCRdb's copy keeps in-frame clones and lacks some. Of hundreds of thousands of clones listed, around 75% are singletons. Study-level points and caveats: Blood was the sole source, and tissue repertoires probably differ. Represented genetic and exposure-history diversity was restricted by having few donors.

J lost 4 bases, V lost 4 bases, and 1 base had no gene match. Per the germline V gene, CDR1 is SGHDT and CDR2 is YYEEEE. CDR3 length equals 12 residues. The chain joins TRBV5-6 to TRBJ1-2; 7 bases line up with TRBD1. Sequenced: PBMCs. This sequence was found in a woman aged 40 to 50 in good health. Some clones in this sample may be carry-over from other donors' samples. CDR3 bases: TGTGCCAGCAGCACAGGGGTCTATGGCTACACCTTC. This translates into CASSTGVYGYTF.